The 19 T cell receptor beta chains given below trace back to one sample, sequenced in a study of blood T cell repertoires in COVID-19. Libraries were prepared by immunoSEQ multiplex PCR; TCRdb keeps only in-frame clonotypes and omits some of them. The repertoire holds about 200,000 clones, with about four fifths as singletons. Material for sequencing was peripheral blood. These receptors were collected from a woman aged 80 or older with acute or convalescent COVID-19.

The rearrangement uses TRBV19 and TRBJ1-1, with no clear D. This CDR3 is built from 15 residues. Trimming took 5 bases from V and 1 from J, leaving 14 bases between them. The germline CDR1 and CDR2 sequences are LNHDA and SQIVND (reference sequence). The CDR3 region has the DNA TGTGCCAGTAGTGAACAATTATCCACGAACACTGAAGCTTTCTTT. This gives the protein CASSEQLSTNTEAFF.

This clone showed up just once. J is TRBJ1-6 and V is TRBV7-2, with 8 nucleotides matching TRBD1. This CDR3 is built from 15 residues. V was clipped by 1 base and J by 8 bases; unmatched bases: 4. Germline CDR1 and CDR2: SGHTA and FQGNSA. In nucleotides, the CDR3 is TGTGCCAGCAGCTTAGTACAGGGGGATTATTCACCCCTCCACTTT. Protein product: CASSLVQGDYSPLHF.

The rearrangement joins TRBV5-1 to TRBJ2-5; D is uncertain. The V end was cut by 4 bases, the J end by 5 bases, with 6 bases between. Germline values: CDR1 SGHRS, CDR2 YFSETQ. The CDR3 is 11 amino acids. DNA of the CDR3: TGCGCCAGCAGCCTCGCGGAGACCCAGTACTTC. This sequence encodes CASSLAETQYF.

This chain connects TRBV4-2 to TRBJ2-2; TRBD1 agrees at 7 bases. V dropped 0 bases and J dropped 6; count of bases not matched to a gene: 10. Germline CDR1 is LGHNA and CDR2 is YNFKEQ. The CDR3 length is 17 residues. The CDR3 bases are TGTGCCAGCAGCCAAGATTTAGGGGTCAGGGGGTCCGGGGAGCTGTTTTTT. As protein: CASSQDLGVRGSGELFF.

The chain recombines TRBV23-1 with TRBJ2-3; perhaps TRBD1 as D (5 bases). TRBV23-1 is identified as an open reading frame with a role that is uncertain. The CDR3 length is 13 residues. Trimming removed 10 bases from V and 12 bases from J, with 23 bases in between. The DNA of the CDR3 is TGCGCCAACAAGGGGTTACTTGCTGGCCTTCAGTATTTT. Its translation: CANKGLLAGLQYF.

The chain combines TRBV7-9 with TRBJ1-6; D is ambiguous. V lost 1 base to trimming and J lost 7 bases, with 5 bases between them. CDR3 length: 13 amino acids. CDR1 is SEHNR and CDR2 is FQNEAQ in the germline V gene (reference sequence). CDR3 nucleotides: TGTGCCAGCAGCTTAGTTCAGAATTCACCCCTCCACTTT. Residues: CASSLVQNSPLHF. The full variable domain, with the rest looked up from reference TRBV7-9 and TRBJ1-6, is DTGVSQNPRHKITKRGQNVTFRCDPISEHNRLYWYRQTLGQGPEFLTYFQNEAQLEKSRLLSDRFSAERPKGSFSTLEIQRTEQGDSAMYLCASSLVQNSPLHFGNGTRLTVT.

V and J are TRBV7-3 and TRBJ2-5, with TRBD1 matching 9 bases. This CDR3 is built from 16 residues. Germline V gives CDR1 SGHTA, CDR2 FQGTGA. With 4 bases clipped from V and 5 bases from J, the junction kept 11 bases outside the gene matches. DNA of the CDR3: TGTGCCAGCAGCTCCCCGGGACAGGGAGGGGGTGAGACCCAGTACTTC. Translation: CASSSPGQGGGETQYF.

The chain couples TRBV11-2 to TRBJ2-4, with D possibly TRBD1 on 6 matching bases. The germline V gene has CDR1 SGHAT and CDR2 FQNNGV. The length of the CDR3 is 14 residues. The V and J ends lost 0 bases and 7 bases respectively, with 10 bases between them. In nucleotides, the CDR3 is TGTGCCAGCAGCTTAGAGGGGGCGCTTAACATTCAGTACTTC. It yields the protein CASSLEGALNIQYF. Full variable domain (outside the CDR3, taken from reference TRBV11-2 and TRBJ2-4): EAGVAQSPRYKIIEKRQSVAFWCNPISGHATLYWYQQILGQGPKLLIQFQNNGVVDDSQLPKDRFSAERLKGVDSTLKIQPAKLEDSAVYLCASSLEGALNIQYFGAGTRLSVL.

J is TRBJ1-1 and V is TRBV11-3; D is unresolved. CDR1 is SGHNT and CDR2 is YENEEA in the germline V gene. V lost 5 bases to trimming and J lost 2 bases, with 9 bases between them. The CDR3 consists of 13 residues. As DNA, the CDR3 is TGTGCCAGCAGCCCCGGGGTCAACACTGAAGCTTTCTTT. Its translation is CASSPGVNTEAFF.

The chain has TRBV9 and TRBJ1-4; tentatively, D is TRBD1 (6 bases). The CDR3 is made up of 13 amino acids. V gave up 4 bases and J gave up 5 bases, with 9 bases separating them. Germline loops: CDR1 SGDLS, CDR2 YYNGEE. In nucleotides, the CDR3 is TGTGCCAGCAGCCCAGGGGTGAATGAAAAACTGTTTTTT. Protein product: CASSPGVNEKLFF.

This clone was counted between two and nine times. The CDR3 DNA reads as TGTGCCAGCAGCGTCGACAGGGTTGACACTGAAGCTTTCTTT. Encoded protein: CASSVDRVDTEAFF. This chain connects TRBV7-8 to TRBJ1-1; 7 bases align to TRBD1. The junction had 6 bases not matched to a gene; V was cut back by 5 bases and J by 3 bases. Germline V CDR1 and CDR2: SGHVS, FQNEAQ. CDR3 length: 14 residues.

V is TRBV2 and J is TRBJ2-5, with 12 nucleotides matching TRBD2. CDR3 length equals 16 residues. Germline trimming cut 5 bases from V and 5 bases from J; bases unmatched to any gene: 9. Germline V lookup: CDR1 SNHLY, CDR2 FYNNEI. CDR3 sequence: CASSLTSGSSGETQYF. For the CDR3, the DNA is TGTGCCAGCAGTCTGACTAGCGGGAGTTCTGGGGAGACCCAGTACTTC.

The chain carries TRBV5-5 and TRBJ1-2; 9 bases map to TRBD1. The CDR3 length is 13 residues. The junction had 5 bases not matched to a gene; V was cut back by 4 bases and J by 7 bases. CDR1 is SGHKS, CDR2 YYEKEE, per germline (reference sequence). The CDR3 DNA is TGTGCCAGCAGCATACAGGGGGCCCTTGGCTACACCTTC. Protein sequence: CASSIQGALGYTF.

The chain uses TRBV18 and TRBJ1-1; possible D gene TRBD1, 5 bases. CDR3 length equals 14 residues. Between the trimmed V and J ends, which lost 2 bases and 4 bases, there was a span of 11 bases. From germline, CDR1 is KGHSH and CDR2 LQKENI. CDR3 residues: CASSPNGGATEAFF. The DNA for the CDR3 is TGTGCCAGCTCACCAAACGGCGGGGCCACTGAAGCTTTCTTT.

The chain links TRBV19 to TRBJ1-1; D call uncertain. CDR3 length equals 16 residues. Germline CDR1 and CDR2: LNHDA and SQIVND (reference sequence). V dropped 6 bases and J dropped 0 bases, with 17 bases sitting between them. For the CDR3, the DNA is TGTGCCAGTAGACCAATATCAATCACAGTGAACACTGAAGCTTTCTTT. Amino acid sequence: CASRPISITVNTEAFF. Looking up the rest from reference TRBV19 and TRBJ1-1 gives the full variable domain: DGGITQSPKYLFRKEGQNVTLSCEQNLNHDAMYWYRQDPGQGLRLIYYSQIVNDFQKGDIAEGYSVSREKKESFPLTVTSAQKNPTAFYLCASRPISITVNTEAFFGQGTRLTVV.

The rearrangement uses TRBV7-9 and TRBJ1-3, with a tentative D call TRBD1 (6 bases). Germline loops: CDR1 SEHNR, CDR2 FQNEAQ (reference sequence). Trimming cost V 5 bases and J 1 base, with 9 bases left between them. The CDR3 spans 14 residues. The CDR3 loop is CASSHDRSGNTIYF. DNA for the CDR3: TGTGCCAGCAGCCATGACAGGTCTGGAAACACCATATATTTT.

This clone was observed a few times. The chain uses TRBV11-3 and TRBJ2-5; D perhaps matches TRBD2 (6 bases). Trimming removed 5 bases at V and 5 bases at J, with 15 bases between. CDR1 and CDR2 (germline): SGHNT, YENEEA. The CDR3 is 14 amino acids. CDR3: CASSGGSGGETQYF. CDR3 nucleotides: TGTGCCAGCAGCGGTGGCTCTGGGGGGGAGACCCAGTACTTC.

CDR3 sequence: CAWSGRSETQYF. The CDR3 nucleotides read TGTGCCTGGAGTGGGAGGTCGGAGACCCAGTACTTC. This rearrangement joins TRBV30 to TRBJ2-5; D might be TRBD2 (5 bases). The V and J ends lost 1 base and 5 bases respectively, with 8 bases between them. This CDR3 has 12 residues. Germline assignment: CDR1 GTSNPN and CDR2 SVGIG (reference sequence).

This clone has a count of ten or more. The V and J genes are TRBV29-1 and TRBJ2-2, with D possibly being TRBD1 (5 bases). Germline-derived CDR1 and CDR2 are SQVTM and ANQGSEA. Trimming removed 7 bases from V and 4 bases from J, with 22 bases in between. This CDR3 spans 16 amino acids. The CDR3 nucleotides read TGCAGCGCCTTAGCCAGGGAAAGAAGGGGCACCGGGGAGCTGTTTTTT. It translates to CSALARERRGTGELFF.